This T cell receptor (beta chain) originates from a study of blood T cell repertoires in COVID-19. Study details: Spain, Italy and the United States supplied samples that represented acute and convalescent COVID-19. Nucleic acid was either cDNA or gDNA, and it came from T cells, B-cell-depleted T cells, or PBMCs.

Libraries were prepared by immunoSEQ multiplex PCR; TCRdb keeps only in-frame clonotypes and omits some of them. The sample has 200,000 to 250,000 clones, about 87% seen once. The CDR3 runs 15 residues. V dropped 2 bases and J dropped 1 base, with 10 bases sitting between them. The germline V gene has CDR1 SGHRS and CDR2 YFSETQ. Participants were placed into cohorts based on the clinical history they reported. J is TRBJ2-1 and V is TRBV5-1; D is perhaps TRBD2 (6 bases). The receptor was derived from a man aged 45 to 65 who had been exposed to COVID-19. Sequencing input: PBMCs or T cells enriched from blood (not recorded which). CDR3 DNA: TGCGCCAGCAGCTTCGGCAGCGGGTCCTACAATGAGCAGTTCTTC. It translates to CASSFGSGSYNEQFF.